This T cell receptor beta chain originates from a study of blood T cells in healthy people across ages. Regarding the study as a whole: The fall in TCR beta diversity per million T cells was roughly linear with age.

A word on this clonotype: Its antigen is not known.

V was pared by 0 bases and J by 4 bases, with 15 bases between. CDR3 size: 15 residues. Looked up from germline, CDR1 is DFQATT and CDR2 is SNEGSKA (reference sequence). A J-beta primer mix and a sample-barcoded 5' primer were used in a second PCR of roughly 7 to 12 cycles. TCRdb recomputed calls from the 5' RACE reads with MiXCR, one row per CDR3 protein. The sample has 1.5 million to 2 million distinct CDR3 sequences, roughly 27% seen once. The J gene is TRBJ1-2, the V gene TRBV20-1; D unresolved. The sample taken for sequencing was blood. The TCR was taken from a woman aged 25 to 39 in good health. CDR3: CSARDSSLRSYGYTF. The CDR3 nucleotides are TGCAGTGCTAGAGATAGTAGCCTGAGATCCTATGGCTACACCTTC.